Listed here is a single TCR beta chain. This record belongs to a study of T cell changes during pregnancy in multiple sclerosis. Clones were sequenced by immunoSEQ multiplex PCR, and TCRdb holds only the in-frame ones, with some missing. The sample shows some 120,000 clones, approximately 93% of them seen only once. V was clipped by 4 bases and J by 6 bases, with 13 bases between them. The CDR3 length is 14 residues. Germline V gene sequence: CDR1 SGHRS, CDR2 YFSETQ. The receptor was derived from a female donor with multiple sclerosis, enrolled in a pregnancy study. The V call is TRBV5-1, the J call TRBJ1-4; possible D gene TRBD1, 5 bases. The sequences come from peripheral blood, collected before pregnancy. CDR3 loop: CASSLFGGDEKLFF. CDR3 nucleotides: TGCGCCAGCAGCCTATTCGGGGGGGATGAAAAACTGTTTTTT.